The 14 T cell receptor beta chains below all came from one sample that was sequenced in a study of blood T cell repertoires in COVID-19. The assay was immunoSEQ multiplex PCR, and TCRdb's table has in-frame clones only and misses some. Of around 250,000 clones in the sample, roughly four fifths were seen once. Sequenced sample: peripheral blood. The receptors originated from a man between 25 and 39 years old who had recovered from COVID-19.

V is TRBV29-1 and J is TRBJ1-1; 8 bases fit TRBD1. The CDR3 has 16 residues. Germline lookup yields CDR1 SQVTM and CDR2 ANQGSEA. With V trimmed by 5 bases and J by 0 bases, 11 bases remained unmatched. CDR3 amino acids: CSVRDGTGRMNTEAFF. CDR3 DNA sequence: TGCAGCGTTCGGGACGGGACAGGACGAATGAACACTGAAGCTTTCTTT.

CDR3 in DNA: TGCACCAGCAGCCAAGATCCAGCGGGGGGGCCAGGTGGGGCCAACGTCCTGACTTTC. Residues: CTSSQDPAGGPGGANVLTF. This chain links TRBV1 with TRBJ2-6; the table gives TRBD2 as D, unverified against the DNA. TRBV1 is termed a pseudogene. The CDR3 is made up of 19 amino acids.

The rearrangement joins TRBV7-9 to TRBJ1-3, with a tentative D call TRBD1 (5 bases). The V gene lost 5 bases and the J gene lost 4 bases, with 12 bases spanning the gap. The CDR3 is 14 amino acids. Germline assignment: CDR1 SEHNR and CDR2 FQNEAQ (reference sequence). This CDR3 is CASSGGRAGNTIYF. CDR3 nucleotides: TGTGCCAGCAGCGGTGGCAGGGCCGGAAACACCATATATTTT.

The CDR3 coding sequence is TGTGCCAGCAGCGTAGGTAGGACAGGGGGTGGCTACACCTTC. It specifies CASSVGRTGGGYTF. The chain carries TRBV9 and TRBJ1-2, with 10 bases aligning to TRBD1. The length of the CDR3 is 14 residues. V was clipped by 0 bases and J by 7 bases; unmatched bases: 3. The germline CDR1 and CDR2 sequences are SGDLS and YYNGEE.

This clone came up once. The chain couples TRBV27 to TRBJ2-1, with 8 bases matching TRBD1. Germline V CDR1 and CDR2: MNHEY, SMNVEV (reference sequence). The CDR3 covers 13 residues. V gave up 2 bases and J gave up 9 bases; unmatched junction bases: 3. CDR3 nucleotides: TGTGCCAGCAGTTTACTTGGGACAGGTGAGCAGTTCTTC. It codes for CASSLLGTGEQFF.

The chain couples TRBV6-2 or TRBV6-3 to TRBJ1-1, with TRBD1 identical over 7 bases. V lost 5 bases, J lost 4 bases, and 7 bases stayed unmatched. The germline gives CDR1 MNHEY, CDR2 SVGEGT. CDR3 length equals 14 residues. The CDR3 spells CASSRGPRTTEAFF. The CDR3 nucleotides read TGTGCCAGCAGTAGGGGGCCCCGAACCACTGAAGCTTTCTTT.

The chain couples TRBV4-1 to TRBJ2-2; no clear D gene. Trimming removed 1 base from V and 7 bases from J, with 13 bases in between. The CDR3 has 15 amino acids. Per germline, CDR1 MGHRA and CDR2 YSYEKL. CDR3 DNA: TGCGCCAGCAGCCAAGGCGGATTGTCGGACGGGGAGCTGTTTTTT. Its protein is CASSQGGLSDGELFF.

The chain recombines TRBV10-3 with TRBJ1-2; TRBD1 is a possible D gene (6 bases). V dropped 5 bases and J dropped 4 bases, with 11 bases sitting between them. The CDR3 runs to 13 residues. The germline V gene has CDR1 ENHRY and CDR2 SYGVKD. The CDR3 coding sequence is TGTGCCATCAGTTCTGGACAGATCTATGGCTACACCTTC. Its translation is CAISSGQIYGYTF.

In regard to this clone: Germline is not matched at one junction end, which may reflect a read error. The chain carries TRBV5-1 and TRBJ1-3, with 8 nucleotides matching TRBD1. Germline V gene lookup returns CDR1 SGHRS and CDR2 YFSETQ. This CDR3 is built from 14 residues. The CDR3 region has the DNA TGCGCCAGCAGCAGTCAGGGGGCTGGGAACACCATATATTTT. Translating it yields CASSSQGAGNTIYF. The whole variable domain, filled in from reference TRBV5-1 and TRBJ1-3, reads KAGVTQTPRYLIKTRGQQVTLSCSPISGHRSVSWYQQTPGQGLQFLFEYFSETQRNKGNFPGRFSGRQFSNSRSEMNVSTLELGDSALYLCASSSQGAGNTIYFGEGSWLTVV.

The chain employs TRBV7-9 and TRBJ1-5; 9 bases are shared with TRBD1. The junction had 9 bases not matched to a gene; V was cut back by 5 bases and J by 1 base. Germline V lookup: CDR1 SEHNR, CDR2 FQNEAQ (reference sequence). The CDR3 contains 17 residues. CDR3 loop: CASSPGTGSTSNQPQHF. The CDR3 coding sequence is TGTGCCAGCAGCCCCGGGACAGGGAGTACGAGCAATCAGCCCCAGCATTTT.

V is TRBV19 and J is TRBJ1-5; weak D call: TRBD1 (5 bases). CDR1 and CDR2 from the germline V gene are LNHDA and SQIVND (reference sequence). There are 14 residues in the CDR3. Trimming took 3 bases from V and 6 from J, leaving 12 bases between them. CDR3 protein: CASSMPRRGQPQHF. CDR3 sequence (DNA): TGTGCCAGTAGTATGCCCAGGAGGGGTCAGCCCCAGCATTTT. The full variable domain, rest sourced from reference TRBV19 and TRBJ1-5, is DGGITQSPKYLFRKEGQNVTLSCEQNLNHDAMYWYRQDPGQGLRLIYYSQIVNDFQKGDIAEGYSVSREKKESFPLTVTSAQKNPTAFYLCASSMPRRGQPQHFGDGTRLSIL.

The chain is built from TRBV10-2 and TRBJ1-1, with D possibly being TRBD1 (6 bases). The V end was cut by 6 bases, the J end by 4 bases, with 9 bases between. The CDR3 spans 12 residues. Looked up from germline, CDR1 is WSHSY and CDR2 is SAAADI. As DNA, the CDR3 is TGCGCCAGCAGGGGAGGGGGCACTGAAGCTTTCTTT. Translation: CASRGGGTEAFF.

This clone was seen repeatedly, ten times or more. The V and J genes are TRBV5-4 and TRBJ1-6, with 10 nucleotides matching TRBD1. J gave up 9 bases and V 2 bases, and 5 bases lay outside the gene matches. Germline CDR1 SGHNT, CDR2 YYREEE (reference sequence). This CDR3 contains 15 residues. CDR3: CASSLDRGLTSPLHF. The CDR3 nucleotides are TGTGCCAGCAGCTTAGACAGGGGGCTTACTTCACCCCTCCACTTT.

About this clone itself: A junction boundary mismatches the germline segment, possibly from a read error. The chain couples TRBV6-5 to TRBJ1-1, with D uncertain. Per germline, CDR1 MNHEY and CDR2 SVGAGI. The CDR3 runs to 14 residues. CDR3 bases: TGTGCCAGCGCTTTACCCAAGAACTGGCAGCGCGCGTCCTTT. Translating gives CASALPKNWQRASF.